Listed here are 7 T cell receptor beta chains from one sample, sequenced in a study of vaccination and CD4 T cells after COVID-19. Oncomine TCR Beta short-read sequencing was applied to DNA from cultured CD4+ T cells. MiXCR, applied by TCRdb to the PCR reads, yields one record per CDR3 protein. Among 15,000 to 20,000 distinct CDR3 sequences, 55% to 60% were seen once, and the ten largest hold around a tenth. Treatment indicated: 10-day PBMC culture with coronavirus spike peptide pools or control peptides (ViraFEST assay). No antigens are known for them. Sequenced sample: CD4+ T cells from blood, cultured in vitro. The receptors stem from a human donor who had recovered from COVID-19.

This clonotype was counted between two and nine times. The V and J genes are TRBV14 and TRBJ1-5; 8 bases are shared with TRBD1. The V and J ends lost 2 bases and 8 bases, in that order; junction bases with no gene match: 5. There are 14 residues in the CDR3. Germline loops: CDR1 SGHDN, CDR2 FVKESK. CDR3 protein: CASSQLGQGEPQHF. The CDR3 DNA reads TGTGCCAGCAGCCAACTCGGACAGGGTGAGCCCCAGCATTTT.

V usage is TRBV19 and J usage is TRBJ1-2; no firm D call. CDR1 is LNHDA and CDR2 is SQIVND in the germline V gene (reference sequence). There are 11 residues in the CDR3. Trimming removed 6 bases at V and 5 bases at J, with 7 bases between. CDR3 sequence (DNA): TGTGCCAGTAGAGACGGGTATGGCTACACCTTC. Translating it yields CASRDGYGYTF.

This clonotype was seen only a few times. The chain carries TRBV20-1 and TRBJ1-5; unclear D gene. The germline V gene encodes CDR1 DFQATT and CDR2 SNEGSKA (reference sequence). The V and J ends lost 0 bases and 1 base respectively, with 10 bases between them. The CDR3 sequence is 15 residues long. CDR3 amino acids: CSARDRPGSNQPQHF. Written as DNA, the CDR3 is TGCAGTGCTAGAGATAGGCCTGGAAGCAATCAGCCCCAGCATTTT.

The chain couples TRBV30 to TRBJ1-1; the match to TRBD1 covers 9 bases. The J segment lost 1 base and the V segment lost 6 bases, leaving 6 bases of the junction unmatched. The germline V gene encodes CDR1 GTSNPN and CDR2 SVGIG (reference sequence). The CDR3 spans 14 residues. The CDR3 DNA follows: TGTGCCTGTGTAAGGGACAGGGCGAACACTGAAGCTTTCTTT. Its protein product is CACVRDRANTEAFF.

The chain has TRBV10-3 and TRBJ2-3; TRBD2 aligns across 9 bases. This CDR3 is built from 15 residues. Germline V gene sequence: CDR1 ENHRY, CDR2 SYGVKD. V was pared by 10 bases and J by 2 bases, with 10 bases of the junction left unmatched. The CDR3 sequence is CASHPGLALTDTQYF. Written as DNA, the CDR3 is TGTGCCAGTCATCCGGGACTAGCACTCACAGATACGCAGTATTTT.

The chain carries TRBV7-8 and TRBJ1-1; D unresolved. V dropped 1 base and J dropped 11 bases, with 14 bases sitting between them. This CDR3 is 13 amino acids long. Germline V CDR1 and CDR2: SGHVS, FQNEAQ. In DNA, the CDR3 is TGTGCCAGCAGCTTAGATCGGGTCCGCGGGGCTTTCTTT. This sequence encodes CASSLDRVRGAFF.

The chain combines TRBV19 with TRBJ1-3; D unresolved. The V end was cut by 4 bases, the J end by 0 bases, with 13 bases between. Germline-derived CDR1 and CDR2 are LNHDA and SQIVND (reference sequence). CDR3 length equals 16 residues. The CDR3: CASSTLAGSSGNTIYF. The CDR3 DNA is TGTGCCAGTAGTACTCTCGCGGGGAGCTCTGGAAACACCATATATTTT.